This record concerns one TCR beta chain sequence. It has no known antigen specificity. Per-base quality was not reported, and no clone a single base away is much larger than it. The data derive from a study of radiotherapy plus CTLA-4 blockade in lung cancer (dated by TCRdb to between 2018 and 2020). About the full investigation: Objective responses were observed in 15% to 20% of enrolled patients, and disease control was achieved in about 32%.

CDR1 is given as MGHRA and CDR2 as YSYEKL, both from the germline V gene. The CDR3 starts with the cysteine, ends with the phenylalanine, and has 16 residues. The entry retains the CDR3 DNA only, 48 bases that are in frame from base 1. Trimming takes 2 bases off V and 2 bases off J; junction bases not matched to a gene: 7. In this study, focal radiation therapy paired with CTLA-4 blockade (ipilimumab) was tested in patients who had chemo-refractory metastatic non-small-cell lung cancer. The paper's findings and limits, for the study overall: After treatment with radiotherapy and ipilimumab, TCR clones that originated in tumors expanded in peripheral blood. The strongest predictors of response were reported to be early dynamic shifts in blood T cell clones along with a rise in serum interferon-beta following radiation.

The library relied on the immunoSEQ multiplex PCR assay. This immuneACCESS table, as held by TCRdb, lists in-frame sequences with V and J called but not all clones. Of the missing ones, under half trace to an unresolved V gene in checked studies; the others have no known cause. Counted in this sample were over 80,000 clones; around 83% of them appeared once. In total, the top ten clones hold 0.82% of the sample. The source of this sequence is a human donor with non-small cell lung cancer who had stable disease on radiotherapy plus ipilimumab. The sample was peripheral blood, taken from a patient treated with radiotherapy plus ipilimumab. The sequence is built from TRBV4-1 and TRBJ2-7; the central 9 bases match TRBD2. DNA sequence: TGCGCCAGCAGCCAACCCCTTAGCGGGAGCCCCTACGAGCAGTACTTC. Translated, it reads CASSQPLSGSPYEQYF.